Following are 29 T cell receptor beta chains from one sample sequenced in a study of identical twins. One entry per CDR3 protein, called by TCRdb with MiXCR from the 5' RACE reads. The sample has under 900,000 distinct CDR3 sequences, over 9% seen once. The same specimen was also included in a second study, on yellow fever vaccine responses in identical twins.

Sequencing used PBMCs. These receptors were taken from a woman between 18 and 29 years old in good health.

This chain joins TRBV28 and TRBJ2-7; 8 positions agree with TRBD2. V shed 3 bases, J shed 5 bases, and the junction held 9 bases outside the gene matches. Looked up from germline, CDR1 is MDHEN and CDR2 is SYDVKM. The CDR3 is 15 residues long. Written as DNA, the CDR3 is TGTGCCAGCAGTTTGCCGTCGGGAGGGTCCCACGAGCAGTACTTC. Translation: CASSLPSGGSHEQYF.

This clonotype has at least ten counts. A much larger clone differs from this one at a single base, so this may be a read error. The J gene is TRBJ2-2, the V gene TRBV12-3 or TRBV12-4; the match to TRBD1 covers 8 bases. The CDR3 runs 13 residues. V lost 6 bases to trimming and J lost 3 bases; unmatched junction nucleotides: 0. The CDR3 here is CASRDRDTGELFF. The DNA for the CDR3 is TGTGCCAGCAGGGACAGGGACACCGGGGAGCTGTTTTTT.

This clonotype was observed a few times. The CDR3 loop reads CASSLRSGGTEAFF. The CDR3 nucleotides are TGTGCCAGCAGTTTGAGGAGCGGGGGCACTGAAGCTTTCTTT. The chain is built from TRBV27 and TRBJ1-1; D is possibly TRBD1 (5 bases). Germline V gene sequence: CDR1 MNHEY, CDR2 SMNVEV (reference sequence). The CDR3 totals 14 residues. V was clipped by 3 bases and J by 4 bases, with 12 bases between them.

This clonotype was counted a single time. This sequence joins TRBV11-2 and TRBJ2-1; possible D gene TRBD2, 6 bases. The length of the CDR3 is 16 residues. The V end lost 3 bases, the J end lost 6 bases, and 18 bases lay between the germline ends. Germline lookup yields CDR1 SGHAT and CDR2 FQNNGV. The CDR3 spells CASSFPPGVGGNEQFF. DNA of the CDR3: TGTGCCAGCAGCTTTCCCCCCGGGGTGGGGGGCAATGAGCAGTTCTTC.

This clonotype showed up just a few times. The chain joins TRBV7-9 to TRBJ2-1; TRBD1 is a possible D gene (7 bases). The CDR3 is made up of 15 amino acids. Trimming took off 0 bases at V and 7 bases at J, with 13 bases between the two ends. CDR1 SEHNR and CDR2 FQNEAQ come from the germline V gene (reference sequence). In DNA, the CDR3 is TGTGCCAGCAGCTTAGCCGCAGGGGGGAATAATGAGCAGTTCTTC. Its protein is CASSLAAGGNNEQFF.

This clonotype was detected only a few times. This chain uses TRBV5-1 with TRBJ2-2; weak D call: TRBD1 (6 bases). V dropped 4 bases and J dropped 2 bases, with 18 bases sitting between them. Germline CDR1 reads SGHRS; CDR2 reads YFSETQ. The CDR3 is 17 residues long. The CDR3 loop is CASSALQGIRNTGELFF. DNA for the CDR3: TGCGCCAGCAGCGCCCTACAGGGAATTCGAAACACCGGGGAGCTGTTTTTT. The full variable domain, its missing parts supplied by reference TRBV5-1 and TRBJ2-2, is KAGVTQTPRYLIKTRGQQVTLSCSPISGHRSVSWYQQTPGQGLQFLFEYFSETQRNKGNFPGRFSGRQFSNSRSEMNVSTLELGDSALYLCASSALQGIRNTGELFFGEGSRLTVL.

The rearrangement links TRBV5-4 to TRBJ2-1; no clear D gene. The CDR3 has 16 residues. Germline assignment: CDR1 SGHNT and CDR2 YYREEE (reference sequence). Trimming cost V 7 bases and J 0 bases, with 17 bases left between them. The CDR3 DNA reads as TGTGCCAGCTCCTCGCTAGATGCGGCCTCCTACAATGAGCAGTTCTTC. This translates into CASSSLDAASYNEQFF.

This clonotype was picked up a small number of times. The J gene is TRBJ2-3, the V gene TRBV5-1, with 8 positions matching TRBD2. Germline V CDR1 and CDR2: SGHRS, YFSETQ. Germline trimming cut 1 base from V and 4 bases from J; bases unmatched to any gene: 8. The CDR3 loop spans 16 amino acids. As DNA, the CDR3 is TGCGCCAGCAGCTTGATCTCGCGGGAGGTGGCAGATACGCAGTATTTT. This encodes CASSLISREVADTQYF.

The J gene is TRBJ1-5, the V gene TRBV18; 8 bases map to TRBD1. Unmatched junction bases numbered 4, after V lost 3 bases and J lost 3 bases. The CDR3 has 15 amino acids. Germline assignment: CDR1 KGHSH and CDR2 LQKENI. DNA of the CDR3: TGTGCCAGCTCACCGGGGGACAGGAACAATCAGCCCCAGCATTTT. Translation gives CASSPGDRNNQPQHF.

Only a few counts were recorded for this clonotype. This chain connects TRBV25-1 to TRBJ1-4; TRBD1 matches 7 bases. The CDR3 has 14 residues. With V trimmed by 6 bases and J by 2 bases, 3 bases remained unmatched. Germline-derived CDR1 and CDR2 are MGHDK and SYGVNS. CDR3 residues: CASSTTGTNEKLFF. The DNA for the CDR3 is TGTGCCAGCAGCACGACAGGGACTAATGAAAAACTGTTTTTT.

This clonotype was observed a few times. This chain connects TRBV20-1 to TRBJ1-1; D gene ambiguous. Per germline, CDR1 DFQATT and CDR2 SNEGSKA (reference sequence). The CDR3 is made up of 14 amino acids. V dropped 3 bases and J dropped 0 bases, with 11 bases sitting between them. The CDR3 DNA is TGCAGTGCTAGTAGACCGGGATTGAACACTGAAGCTTTCTTT. Translation gives CSASRPGLNTEAFF.

This clonotype was recorded many times. The chain employs TRBV7-2 and TRBJ2-7; 11 positions agree with TRBD2. CDR1 is SGHTA, CDR2 FQGNSA, per germline. J was trimmed by 2 bases and V by 5 bases; bases with no gene match: 8. This CDR3 is 16 amino acids long. The DNA of the CDR3 is TGTGCCAGCAGCAAAGGGGGGACTAGCGGTACCTACGAGCAGTACGTC. This codes for CASSKGGTSGTYEQYV.

This clonotype was recorded many times. The CDR3 sequence is CSVDTVSGPLTDTQYF. In nucleotides, the CDR3 is TGCAGCGTAGATACCGTGAGCGGGCCCCTAACAGATACGCAGTATTTT. V gene TRBV29-1 combines with J gene TRBJ2-3; D is perhaps TRBD2 (6 bases). The germline V gene encodes CDR1 SQVTM and CDR2 ANQGSEA. Trimming left V 6 bases short and J 3 bases short, with 22 bases between. This CDR3 has 16 residues.

The chain employs TRBV2 and TRBJ2-5; no clear D gene. CDR3 size: 14 residues. From germline, CDR1 is SNHLY and CDR2 FYNNEI. V was shortened by 4 bases and J by 5 bases, with 14 bases between the two germline ends. As DNA, the CDR3 is TGTGCCAGCAGTGGATCTAAGGGCTGGGAGACCCAGTACTTC. Its translation is CASSGSKGWETQYF.

This clonotype was detected a few times. V and J are TRBV15 and TRBJ2-3; either TRBD1 or TRBD2 may fit D (5 bases each). Germline values: CDR1 LNHNV, CDR2 YYDKDF (reference sequence). The CDR3 consists of 12 residues. Trimming cost V 8 bases and J 10 bases, with 16 bases left between them. The CDR3 here is CATLGEKSAQYF. The CDR3 nucleotides read TGTGCCACCTTGGGGGAGAAGAGTGCGCAGTATTTT.

The V call is TRBV15, the J call TRBJ2-4; D not certain. V lost 0 bases and J lost 2, with 8 bases in between. Germline V gene sequence: CDR1 LNHNV, CDR2 YYDKDF (reference sequence). This CDR3 is 15 amino acids long. CDR3 bases: TGTGCCACCAGCAGAGATGGTGGTACCAAAAACATTCAGTACTTC. Amino acid sequence: CATSRDGGTKNIQYF.

The genes are TRBV5-1 and TRBJ2-2, with a tentative D call TRBD1 (5 bases). The CDR3 runs to 16 residues. Deletions cut 4 bases from V and 1 base from J, with 14 bases between. Germline CDR1 and CDR2: SGHRS and YFSETQ. This CDR3 reads CASSLTSGMNTGELFF. Written as DNA, the CDR3 is TGCGCCAGCAGCCTGACATCAGGGATGAACACCGGGGAGCTGTTTTTT.

This clonotype was detected a few times. The rearrangement joins TRBV20-1 to TRBJ2-1; 7 nucleotides line up with TRBD2. The CDR3 is 16 amino acids. Trimming removed 0 bases from V and 1 base from J; junction bases left unmatched: 6. Germline V gives CDR1 DFQATT, CDR2 SNEGSKA (reference sequence). CDR3 coding DNA: TGCAGTGCTAGAGATGGGCGGGGGAGTTCCTACAATGAGCAGTTCTTC. Translation gives CSARDGRGSSYNEQFF.

V and J are TRBV7-6 and TRBJ1-1; maybe TRBD1 (5 bases). Trimming cost V 5 bases and J 0 bases, with 10 bases left between them. The length of the CDR3 is 14 residues. CDR1 SGHVS and CDR2 FNYEAQ come from the germline V gene. DNA for the CDR3: TGTGCCAGCAGCGCGACAGCTATGAACACTGAAGCTTTCTTT. This translates into CASSATAMNTEAFF.

This clonotype was recorded a few times. CDR3 sequence (DNA): TGTGCCAGCAGCTTAGAGTCCCGCCGAGGGGTTGGGAATGAGCAGTTCTTC. It is translated as CASSLESRRGVGNEQFF. The chain combines TRBV7-6 with TRBJ2-1; D possibly uses TRBD1 or TRBD2 (5 bases each). The CDR3 totals 17 residues. The germline V gene has CDR1 SGHVS and CDR2 FNYEAQ. Trimming stripped 1 base from V and 7 bases from J, with 20 bases between.

V usage is TRBV2 and J usage is TRBJ2-1; the match to TRBD2 covers 7 bases. J was trimmed by 1 base and V by 7 bases; bases with no gene match: 7. This CDR3 contains 15 residues. Germline CDR1 and CDR2: SNHLY and FYNNEI. CDR3 DNA sequence: TGTGCCAGCATGGCGGGAGTAGGGTCCTACAATGAGCAGTTCTTC. Encoded protein: CASMAGVGSYNEQFF. The variable domain in full, with the rest retrieved from reference TRBV2 and TRBJ2-1, is EPEVTQTPSHQVTQMGQEVILRCVPISNHLYFYWYRQILGQKVEFLVSFYNNEISEKSEIFDDQFSVERPDGSNFTLKIRSTKLEDSAMYFCASMAGVGSYNEQFFGPGTRLTVL.

The chain links TRBV20-1 to TRBJ2-7, with D possibly matching TRBD1 (8 bases). From germline, CDR1 is DFQATT and CDR2 SNEGSKA (reference sequence). V was shortened by 6 bases and J by 4 bases, with 19 bases between the two germline ends. This CDR3 comprises 14 residues. As DNA, the CDR3 is TGCAGTGCAACTGACAGGGGCGGGAGATACGAGCAGTACTTC. The encoded protein is CSATDRGGRYEQYF.

This clonotype was seen many times. Mismatch with germline at one junction end may stem from a read error. The chain couples TRBV5-1 to TRBJ2-3; D remains ambiguous. This CDR3 is 13 amino acids long. Germline V gene sequence: CDR1 SGHRS, CDR2 YFSETQ. The CDR3 DNA sequence: TGTGCCAGCAGCTCCGTTAGCACAGATACGCAGTATTTT. Amino acid sequence: CASSSVSTDTQYF.

The chain combines TRBV11-1 with TRBJ2-7; 11 nucleotides match TRBD1. V trimming: 5 bases; J trimming: 2 bases; junction bases outside the gene matches: 11. Per germline, CDR1 SGHAT and CDR2 FQDESV (reference sequence). The CDR3 extends over 17 amino acids. CDR3: CASSTGTGQGAAYEQYF. In nucleotides, the CDR3 is TGTGCCAGCAGCACAGGGACAGGACAGGGGGCCGCCTACGAGCAGTACTTC. Full variable domain (remainder filled in from reference TRBV11-1 and TRBJ2-7): EAEVAQSPRYKITEKSQAVAFWCDPISGHATLYWYRQILGQGPELLVQFQDESVVDDSQLPKDRFSAERLKGVDSTLKIQPAELGDSAMYLCASSTGTGQGAAYEQYFGPGTRLTVT.

The rearrangement links TRBV10-3 to TRBJ2-1, with D hard to call. The germline V gene encodes CDR1 ENHRY and CDR2 SYGVKD. There are 13 residues in the CDR3. The V gene lost 3 bases and the J gene lost 4 bases, with 7 bases spanning the gap. CDR3: CAISELPYNEQFF. The CDR3 nucleotides are TGTGCCATCAGTGAACTACCGTACAATGAGCAGTTCTTC.

This clonotype has just a few counts. The rearrangement joins TRBV7-3 to TRBJ2-3; 7 bases match TRBD2. This CDR3 has 15 amino acids. Germline V CDR1 and CDR2: SGHTA, FQGTGA. Germline trimming cut 1 base from V and 6 bases from J; bases unmatched to any gene: 7. The CDR3 is CASSLIGSGDDTQYF. The CDR3 DNA follows: TGTGCCAGCAGCTTAATCGGGAGCGGGGACGATACGCAGTATTTT. The full variable domain, its missing parts supplied by reference TRBV7-3 and TRBJ2-3, is GAGVSQTPSNKVTEKGKYVELRCDPISGHTALYWYRQSLGQGPEFLIYFQGTGAADDSGLPNDRFFAVRPEGSVSTLKIQRTERGDSAVYLCASSLIGSGDDTQYFGPGTRLTVL.

This clonotype has only a few counts. The gene calls are TRBV20-1 and TRBJ2-2, with D hard to call. The CDR3 runs 13 residues. Trimming took off 4 bases at V and 6 bases at J, with 12 bases between the two ends. The V gene's germline CDR1 is DFQATT and CDR2 SNEGSKA (reference sequence). CDR3 region: CSAKPPVAGELFF. CDR3 in DNA: TGCAGTGCTAAACCCCCGGTCGCCGGGGAGCTGTTTTTT.

This clonotype was observed a few times. This rearrangement joins TRBV19 to TRBJ2-1; 14 bases are a match to TRBD2. This CDR3 has 17 amino acids. The germline V gene has CDR1 LNHDA and CDR2 SQIVND (reference sequence). Trimming took 2 bases from V and 9 from J; bases not matched to a gene: 9. The CDR3 DNA follows: TGTGCCAGTAGTATATTAGGGGGGACTAGCGGGGGCGGTGAGCAGTTCTTC. The encoded protein is CASSILGGTSGGGEQFF.

The rearrangement uses TRBV4-2 and TRBJ2-5; TRBD1 matches 9 bases. The V segment lost 1 base and the J segment 3 bases; nucleotides outside the gene matches: 18. CDR1 LGHNA and CDR2 YNFKEQ come from the germline V gene. This CDR3 is built from 20 residues. The CDR3 region has the DNA TGTGCCAGCAGCCAAGCGGCCGGACAGGGGCGGTCGGCCCAGAAAGAGACCCAGTACTTC. Amino acids: CASSQAAGQGRSAQKETQYF.